This TCR beta chain came from a study of CXCR3-negative and CXCR3-positive naive CD8 T cells. Study-wide results and caveats: Hydrophobicity of TRB CDR3s was greater in CXCR3-positive naive cells than in CXCR3-negative naive cells. Memory CD8+ T cell repertoires were far less diverse than both naive subsets. Both naive subsets, CXCR3-negative and CXCR3-positive, displayed similar TRBV-TRBJ usage, unlike memory cells.

Each TRB cDNA library was prepared by 5' RACE (with UMI labels). From the 5' RACE reads, TCRdb lists one entry per CDR3 protein and no DNA. Here the sample table reports 130,000 to 150,000 distinct CDR3 sequences. This clonotype is classed as medium-sized (0.01 to 0.1%) by frequency. Antigen unknown. Germline-derived CDR1 and CDR2 are SGHRS and YFSETQ. The CDR3 is 14 amino acids. Cells classed as naive CD8+ T cells were CD45RO-CCR7+CD27+CD95-. Sequenced sample: naive CXCR3+ CD8+ T cells from blood. Noted subset: CD45RO-CCR7+CD27+CD95- naive CD8+ T cells expressing CXCR3 (TNR3+). The clonotype was recovered from a human donor in good health. Some clones in this sample may be carry-over from other donors' samples. This chain connects TRBV5-1 to TRBJ2-1. The CDR3: CASSLASSYNEQFF.